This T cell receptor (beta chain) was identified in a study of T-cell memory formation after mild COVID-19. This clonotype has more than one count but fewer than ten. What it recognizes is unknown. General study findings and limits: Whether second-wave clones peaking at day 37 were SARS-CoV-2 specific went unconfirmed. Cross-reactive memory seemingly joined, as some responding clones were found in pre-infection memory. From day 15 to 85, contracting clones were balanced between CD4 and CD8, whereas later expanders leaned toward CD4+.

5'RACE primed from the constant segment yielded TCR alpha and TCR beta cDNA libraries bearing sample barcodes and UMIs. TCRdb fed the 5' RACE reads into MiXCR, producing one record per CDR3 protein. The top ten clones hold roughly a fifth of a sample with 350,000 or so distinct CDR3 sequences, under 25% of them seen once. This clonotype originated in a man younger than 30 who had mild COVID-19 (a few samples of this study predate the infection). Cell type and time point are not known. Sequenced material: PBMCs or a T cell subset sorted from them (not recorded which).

The CDR3 spells CASKLGQGATEAFF. The DNA of the CDR3 is TGTGCCAGCAAACTCGGACAGGGGGCTACTGAAGCTTTCTTT. The chain couples TRBV28 to TRBJ1-1, with TRBD1 identical over 11 bases. Germline values: CDR1 MDHEN, CDR2 SYDVKM. The ends lost 7 bases at V and 5 bases at J; junction bases unmatched: 6. CDR3 length: 14 residues.